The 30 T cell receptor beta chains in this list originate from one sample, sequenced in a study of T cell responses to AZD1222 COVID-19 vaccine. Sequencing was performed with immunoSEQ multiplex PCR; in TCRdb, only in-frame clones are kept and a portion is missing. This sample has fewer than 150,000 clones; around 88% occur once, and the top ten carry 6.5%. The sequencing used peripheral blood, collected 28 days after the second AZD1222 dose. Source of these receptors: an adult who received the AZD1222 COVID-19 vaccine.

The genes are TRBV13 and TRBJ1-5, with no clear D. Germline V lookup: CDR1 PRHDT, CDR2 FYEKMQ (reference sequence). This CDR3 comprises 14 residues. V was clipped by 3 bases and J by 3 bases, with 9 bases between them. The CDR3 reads CASSFGQTNQPQHF. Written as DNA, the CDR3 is TGTGCCAGCAGCTTTGGGCAGACCAATCAGCCCCAGCATTTT.

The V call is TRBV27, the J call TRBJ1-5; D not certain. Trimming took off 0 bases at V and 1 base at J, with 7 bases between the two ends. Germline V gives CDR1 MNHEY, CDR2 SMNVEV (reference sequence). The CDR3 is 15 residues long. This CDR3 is CASSLSAASNQPQHF. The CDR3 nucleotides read TGTGCCAGCAGTTTATCGGCAGCCAGCAATCAGCCCCAGCATTTT.

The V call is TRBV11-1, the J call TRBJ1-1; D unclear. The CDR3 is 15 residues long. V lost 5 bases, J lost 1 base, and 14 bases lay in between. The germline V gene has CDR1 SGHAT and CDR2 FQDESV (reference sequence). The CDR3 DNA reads TGTGCCAGCAGCCCGGCCTTCCCGCGGAACACTGAAGCTTTCTTT. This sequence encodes CASSPAFPRNTEAFF.

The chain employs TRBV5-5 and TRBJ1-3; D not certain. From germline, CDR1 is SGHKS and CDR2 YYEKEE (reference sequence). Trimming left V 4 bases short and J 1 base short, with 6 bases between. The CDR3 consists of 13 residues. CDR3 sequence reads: CASSPFSGNTIYF. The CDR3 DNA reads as TGTGCCAGCAGCCCCTTTTCTGGAAACACCATATATTTT.

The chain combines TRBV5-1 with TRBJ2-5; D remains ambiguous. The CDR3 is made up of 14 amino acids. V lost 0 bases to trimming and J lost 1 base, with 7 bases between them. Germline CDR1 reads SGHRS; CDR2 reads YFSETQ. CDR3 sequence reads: CASSLAQSQETQYF. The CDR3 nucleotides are TGCGCCAGCAGCTTGGCACAGAGCCAAGAGACCCAGTACTTC.

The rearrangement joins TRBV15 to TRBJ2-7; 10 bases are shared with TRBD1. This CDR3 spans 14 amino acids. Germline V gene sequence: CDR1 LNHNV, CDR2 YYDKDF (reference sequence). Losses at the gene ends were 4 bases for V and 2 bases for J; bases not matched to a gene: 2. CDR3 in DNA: TGTGCCACCAGCAAGGGACAGGGGCCCTACGAGCAGTACTTC. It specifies CATSKGQGPYEQYF.

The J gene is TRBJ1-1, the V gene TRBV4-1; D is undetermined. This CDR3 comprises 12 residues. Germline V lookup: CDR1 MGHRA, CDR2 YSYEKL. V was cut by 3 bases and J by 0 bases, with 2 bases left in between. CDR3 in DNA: TGCGCCAGCAGCCATTTGAACACTGAAGCTTTCTTT. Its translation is CASSHLNTEAFF.

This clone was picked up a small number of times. This CDR3 is CASSSQGRETQYF. DNA of the CDR3: TGTGCCAGCAGTTCACAGGGGAGGGAGACCCAGTACTTC. The chain links TRBV28 to TRBJ2-5; D might be TRBD1 (7 bases). Germline-derived CDR1 and CDR2 are MDHEN and SYDVKM. V lost 4 bases, J lost 5 bases, and 11 bases lay in between. This CDR3 comprises 13 residues. Complete variable domain (other parts from reference TRBV28 and TRBJ2-5): DVKVTQSSRYLVKRTGEKVFLECVQDMDHENMFWYRQDPGLGLRLIYFSYDVKMKEKGDIPEGYSVSREKKERFSLILESASTNQTSMYLCASSSQGRETQYFGPGTRLLVL.

CDR3 bases: TGTGCCAGCAGTGAAGAGGTAGCCATCACAGATACGCAGTATTTT. Protein sequence: CASSEEVAITDTQYF. The rearrangement uses TRBV6-1 and TRBJ2-3; D call uncertain. In germline, CDR1 is MNHNS, CDR2 SASEGT. Trimming took off 1 base at V and 2 bases at J, with 10 bases between the two ends. This CDR3 has 15 residues.

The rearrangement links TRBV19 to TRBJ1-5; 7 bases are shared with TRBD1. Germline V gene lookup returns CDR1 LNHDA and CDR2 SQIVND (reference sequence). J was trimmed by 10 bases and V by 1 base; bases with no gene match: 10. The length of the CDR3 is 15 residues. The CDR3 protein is CASSIGGGPQEPQHF. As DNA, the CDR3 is TGTGCCAGTAGTATAGGAGGGGGCCCTCAGGAACCCCAGCATTTT.

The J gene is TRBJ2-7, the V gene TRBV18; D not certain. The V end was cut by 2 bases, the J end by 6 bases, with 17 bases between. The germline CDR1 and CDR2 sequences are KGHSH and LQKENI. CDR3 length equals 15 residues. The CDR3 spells CASSPNLFGRREQYF. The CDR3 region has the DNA TGTGCCAGCTCACCAAATCTCTTTGGTCGACGCGAGCAGTACTTC.

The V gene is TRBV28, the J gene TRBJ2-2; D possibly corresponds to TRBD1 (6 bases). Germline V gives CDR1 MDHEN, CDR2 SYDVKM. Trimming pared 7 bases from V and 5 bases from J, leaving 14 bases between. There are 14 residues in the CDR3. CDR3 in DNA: TGTGCCAGCATTGCCGGACAGACAACCGGGGAGCTGTTTTTT. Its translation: CASIAGQTTGELFF.

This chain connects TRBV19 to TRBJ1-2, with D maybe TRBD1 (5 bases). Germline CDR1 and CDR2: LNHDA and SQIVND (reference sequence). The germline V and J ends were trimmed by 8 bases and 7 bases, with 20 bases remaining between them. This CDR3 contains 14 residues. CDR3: CASLHMGGDSGYTF. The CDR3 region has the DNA TGTGCCAGTCTACACATGGGGGGGGACTCTGGCTACACCTTC.

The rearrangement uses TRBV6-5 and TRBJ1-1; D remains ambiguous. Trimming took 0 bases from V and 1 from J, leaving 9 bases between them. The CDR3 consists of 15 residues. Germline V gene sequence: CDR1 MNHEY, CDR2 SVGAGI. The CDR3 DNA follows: TGTGCCAGCAGTTACTCAGGACTCACGAACACTGAAGCTTTCTTT. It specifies CASSYSGLTNTEAFF.

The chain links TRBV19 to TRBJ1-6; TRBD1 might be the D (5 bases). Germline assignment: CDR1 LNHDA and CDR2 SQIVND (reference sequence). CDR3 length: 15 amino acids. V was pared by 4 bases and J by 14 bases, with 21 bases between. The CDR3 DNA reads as TGTGCCAGTAGTACACAACCCGGGCCCGGGGCTTCCCTCCACTTT. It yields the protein CASSTQPGPGASLHF.

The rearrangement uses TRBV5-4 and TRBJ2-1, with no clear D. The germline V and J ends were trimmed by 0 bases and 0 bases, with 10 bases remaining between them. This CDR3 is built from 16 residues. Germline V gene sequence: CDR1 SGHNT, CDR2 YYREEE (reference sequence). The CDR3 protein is CASSLGGRSSYNEQFF. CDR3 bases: TGTGCCAGCAGCTTGGGAGGCAGGAGCTCCTACAATGAGCAGTTCTTC.

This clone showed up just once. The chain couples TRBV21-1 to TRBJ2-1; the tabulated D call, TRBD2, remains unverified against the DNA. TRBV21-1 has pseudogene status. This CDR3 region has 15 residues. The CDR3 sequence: CASSAGPGEYNEQFF. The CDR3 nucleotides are TGTGCCAGCAGCGCCGGGCCTGGGGAGTACAATGAGCAGTTCTTC.

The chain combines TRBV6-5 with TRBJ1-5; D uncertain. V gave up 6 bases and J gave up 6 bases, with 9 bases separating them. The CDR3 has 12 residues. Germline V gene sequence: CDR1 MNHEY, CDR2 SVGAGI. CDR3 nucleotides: TGTGCCAGCAGCCGTCGTGGTCAGCCCCAGCATTTT. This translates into CASSRRGQPQHF.

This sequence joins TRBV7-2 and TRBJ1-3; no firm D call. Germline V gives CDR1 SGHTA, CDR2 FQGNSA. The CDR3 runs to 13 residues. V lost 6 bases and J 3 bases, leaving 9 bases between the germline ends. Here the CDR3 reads CASSNGIGNTIYF. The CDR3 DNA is TGTGCCAGCAGTAACGGAATTGGAAACACCATATATTTT. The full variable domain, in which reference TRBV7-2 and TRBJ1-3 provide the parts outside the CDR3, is GAGVSQSPSNKVTEKGKDVELRCDPISGHTALYWYRQSLGQGLEFLIYFQGNSAPDKSGLPSDRFSAERTGGSVSTLTIQRTQQEDSAVYLCASSNGIGNTIYFGEGSWLTVV.

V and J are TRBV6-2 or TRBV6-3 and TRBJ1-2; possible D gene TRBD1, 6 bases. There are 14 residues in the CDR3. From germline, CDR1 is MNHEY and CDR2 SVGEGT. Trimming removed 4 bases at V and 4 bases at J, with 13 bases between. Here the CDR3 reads CASSSDRQIYGYTF. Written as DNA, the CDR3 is TGTGCCAGCAGTTCTGACAGGCAGATCTATGGCTACACCTTC.

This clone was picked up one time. CDR3 nucleotides: TGTGCCAGCAGTCCCTGGGACAGAGAAGAGACCCAGTACTTC. Translated, it gives CASSPWDREETQYF. The rearrangement links TRBV6-5 to TRBJ2-5; 7 positions match TRBD1. V trimming: 5 bases; J trimming: 3 bases; junction bases outside the gene matches: 6. CDR3 length equals 14 residues. The germline V gene encodes CDR1 MNHEY and CDR2 SVGAGI.

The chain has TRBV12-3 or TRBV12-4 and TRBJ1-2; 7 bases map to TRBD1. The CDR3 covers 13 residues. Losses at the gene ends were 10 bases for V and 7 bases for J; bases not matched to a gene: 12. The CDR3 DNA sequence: TGTGCCATAAGGTCGCAGGGGGTGTCTGGCTACACCTTC. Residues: CAIRSQGVSGYTF.

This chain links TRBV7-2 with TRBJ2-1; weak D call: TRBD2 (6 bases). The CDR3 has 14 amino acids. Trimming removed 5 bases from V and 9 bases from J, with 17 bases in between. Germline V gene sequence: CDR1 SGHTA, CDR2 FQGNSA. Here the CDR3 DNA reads TGTGCCAGCAGCAAACAACCGGGACTGGCTGAGCAGTTCTTC. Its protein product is CASSKQPGLAEQFF. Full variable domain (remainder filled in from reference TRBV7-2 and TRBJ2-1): GAGVSQSPSNKVTEKGKDVELRCDPISGHTALYWYRQSLGQGLEFLIYFQGNSAPDKSGLPSDRFSAERTGGSVSTLTIQRTQQEDSAVYLCASSKQPGLAEQFFGPGTRLTVL.

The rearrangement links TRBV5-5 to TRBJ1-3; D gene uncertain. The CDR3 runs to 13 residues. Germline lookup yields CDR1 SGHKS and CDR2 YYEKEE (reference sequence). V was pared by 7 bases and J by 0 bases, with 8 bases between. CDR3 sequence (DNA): TGTGCCAGCTTCCAGAGCTCTGGAAACACCATATATTTT. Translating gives CASFQSSGNTIYF.

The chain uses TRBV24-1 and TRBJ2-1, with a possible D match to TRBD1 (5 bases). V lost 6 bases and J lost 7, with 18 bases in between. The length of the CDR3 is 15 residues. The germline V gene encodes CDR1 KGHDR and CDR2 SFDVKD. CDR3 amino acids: CATSPTGRPFNEQFF. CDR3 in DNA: TGTGCCACCAGTCCAACAGGAAGGCCCTTTAATGAGCAGTTCTTC.

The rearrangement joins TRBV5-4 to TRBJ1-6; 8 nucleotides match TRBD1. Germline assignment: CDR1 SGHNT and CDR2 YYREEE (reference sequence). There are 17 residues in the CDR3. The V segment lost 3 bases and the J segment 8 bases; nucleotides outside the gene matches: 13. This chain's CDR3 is CASSYTQGAQVDSPLHF. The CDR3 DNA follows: TGTGCCAGCAGCTACACGCAGGGGGCTCAAGTAGATTCACCCCTCCACTTT.

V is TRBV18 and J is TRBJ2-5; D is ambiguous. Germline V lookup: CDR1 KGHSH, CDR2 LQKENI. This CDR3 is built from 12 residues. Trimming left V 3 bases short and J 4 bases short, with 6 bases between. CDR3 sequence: CASSPQRETQYF. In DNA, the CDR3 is TGTGCCAGCTCACCCCAGAGAGAGACCCAGTACTTC.

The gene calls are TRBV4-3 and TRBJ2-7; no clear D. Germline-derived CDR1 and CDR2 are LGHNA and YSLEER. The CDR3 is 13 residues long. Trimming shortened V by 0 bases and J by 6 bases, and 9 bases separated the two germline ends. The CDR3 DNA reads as TGCGCCAGCAGCCAAGACGCGTCTCGCGAGCAGTACTTC. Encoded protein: CASSQDASREQYF.

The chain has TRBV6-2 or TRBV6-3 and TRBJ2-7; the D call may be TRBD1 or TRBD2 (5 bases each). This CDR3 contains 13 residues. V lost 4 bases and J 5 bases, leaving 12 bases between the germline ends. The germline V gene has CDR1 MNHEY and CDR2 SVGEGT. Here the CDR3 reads CASSSGDLHEQYF. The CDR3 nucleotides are TGTGCCAGCAGTTCCGGGGACCTGCACGAGCAGTACTTC.

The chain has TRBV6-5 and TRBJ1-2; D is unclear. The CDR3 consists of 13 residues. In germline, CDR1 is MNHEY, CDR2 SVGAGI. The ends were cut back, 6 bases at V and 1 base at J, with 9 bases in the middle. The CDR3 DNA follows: TGTGCCAGCAGGATGACTCTTAACTATGGCTACACCTTC. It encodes CASRMTLNYGYTF.